This TCR beta chain was sequenced in a study of CD8 T cells in Susac syndrome. Overall study results and limits: Regarding the TCR sequencing and HLA analysis, the study admitted that a relatively small number of individuals were involved.

Germline-derived CDR1 and CDR2 are SEHNR and FQNEAQ (reference sequence). The ends lost 4 bases at V and 5 bases at J; junction bases unmatched: 5. This CDR3 region has 14 residues. Control patients had untreated stable or active relapsing-remitting multiple sclerosis by revised McDonald criteria. Isolation of CD8+ and CD4+ T cells was performed negatively, whereas enrichment of TEMRA cells was done by FACS. RNA, at roughly 0.5 to 1 ug, was reverse transcribed with random hexamers. TCR beta CDR3 was amplified by immunoSEQ covering 54 Vbeta and 13 Jbeta. TCRdb re-analysed the immunoSEQ multiplex PCR reads in MiXCR, keeping a single row per CDR3 protein. The sample yields about 66,000 distinct CDR3 sequences, approximately 94% seen once. On this clonotype: Its antigen is still unknown.

The origin of this receptor is a human donor with multiple sclerosis. The sequenced material came from CD8+ T cells from PBMCs. The V call is TRBV7-9, the J call TRBJ2-7; TRBD1 aligns across 10 bases. In DNA, the CDR3 is TGTGCCAGCAGCTCGACAGGGGGCAACGACGAGCAGTACTTC. Its translation: CASSSTGGNDEQYF.